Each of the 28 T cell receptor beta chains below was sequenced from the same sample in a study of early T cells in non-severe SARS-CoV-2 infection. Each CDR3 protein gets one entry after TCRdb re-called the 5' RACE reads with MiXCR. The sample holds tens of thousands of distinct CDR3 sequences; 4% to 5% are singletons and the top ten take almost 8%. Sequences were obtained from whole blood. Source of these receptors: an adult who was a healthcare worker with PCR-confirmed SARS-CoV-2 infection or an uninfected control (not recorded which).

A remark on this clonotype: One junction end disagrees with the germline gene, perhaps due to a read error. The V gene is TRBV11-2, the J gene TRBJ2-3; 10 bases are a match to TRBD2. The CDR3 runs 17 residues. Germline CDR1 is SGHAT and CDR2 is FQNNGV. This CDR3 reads CTSSSPASGGRDRYVGF. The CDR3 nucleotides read TGTACCAGCAGCTCCCCAGCTAGCGGGGGTCGGGATAGATACGTCGGTTTT.

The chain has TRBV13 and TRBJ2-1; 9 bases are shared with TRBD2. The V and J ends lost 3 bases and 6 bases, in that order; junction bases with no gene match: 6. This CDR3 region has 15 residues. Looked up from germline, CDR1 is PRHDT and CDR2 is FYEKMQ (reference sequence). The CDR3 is CASSLTGTSPNEQFF. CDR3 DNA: TGTGCCAGCAGCTTGACCGGGACTAGCCCCAATGAGCAGTTCTTC.

The DNA of the CDR3 is TGTGCCAGTAGTAAGGCGGGGGGATACAATGAGCAGTTCTTC. This encodes CASSKAGGYNEQFF. The chain recombines TRBV19 with TRBJ2-1; 8 positions agree with TRBD2. Germline CDR1 LNHDA, CDR2 SQIVND (reference sequence). The V segment lost 4 bases and the J segment 4 bases; nucleotides outside the gene matches: 3. The CDR3 contains 14 residues.

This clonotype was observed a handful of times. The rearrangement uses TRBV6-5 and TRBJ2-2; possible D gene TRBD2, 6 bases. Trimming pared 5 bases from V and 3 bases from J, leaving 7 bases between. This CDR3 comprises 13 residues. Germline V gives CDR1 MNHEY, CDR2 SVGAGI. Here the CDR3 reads CASSPGDTGELFF. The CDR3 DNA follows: TGTGCCAGCAGTCCGGGGGACACCGGGGAGCTGTTTTTT.

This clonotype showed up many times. The CDR3, as DNA: TGTGCCAGCAGCCCAGGACACCTCAATCAGCCCCAGCATTTT. It yields the protein CASSPGHLNQPQHF. V is TRBV6-6 and J is TRBJ1-5, with a possible D match to TRBD1 (5 bases). Trimming left V 6 bases short and J 3 bases short, with 12 bases between. The CDR3 covers 14 residues. Germline V gives CDR1 MNHNY, CDR2 SVGAGI (reference sequence).

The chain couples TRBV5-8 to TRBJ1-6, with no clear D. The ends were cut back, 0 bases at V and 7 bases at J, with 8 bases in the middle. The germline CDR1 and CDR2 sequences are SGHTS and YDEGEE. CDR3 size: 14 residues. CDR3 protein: CASSLGGKNSPLHF. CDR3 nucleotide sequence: TGTGCCAGCAGCTTGGGGGGTAAGAATTCACCCCTCCACTTT.

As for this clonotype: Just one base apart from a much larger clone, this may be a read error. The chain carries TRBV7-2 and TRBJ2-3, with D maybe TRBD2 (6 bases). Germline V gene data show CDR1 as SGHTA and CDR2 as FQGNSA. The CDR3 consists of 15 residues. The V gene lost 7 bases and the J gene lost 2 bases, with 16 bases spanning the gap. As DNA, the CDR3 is TGTGCCAGCAACCCGGGACTGTCAATCACAGATACGCAGTATTTT. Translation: CASNPGLSITDTQYF.

CDR3 protein: CSASLPGGKYF. The CDR3 DNA reads as TGCAGTGCTAGTTTGCCCGGGGGCAAGTACTTC. The chain is built from TRBV20-1 and TRBJ2-5; TRBD1 or TRBD2 may be the D gene (6 bases each). In germline, CDR1 is DFQATT, CDR2 SNEGSKA (reference sequence). This CDR3 has 11 residues. The V end was cut by 3 bases, the J end by 12 bases, with 14 bases between.

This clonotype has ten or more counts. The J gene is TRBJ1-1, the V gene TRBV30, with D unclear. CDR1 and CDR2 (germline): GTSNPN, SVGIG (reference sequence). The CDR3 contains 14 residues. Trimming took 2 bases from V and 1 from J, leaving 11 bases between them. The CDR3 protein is CAWSSGMGNTEAFF. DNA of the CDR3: TGTGCCTGGAGTAGCGGGATGGGGAACACTGAAGCTTTCTTT.

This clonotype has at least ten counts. As DNA, the CDR3 is TGCAGCGCCGACCCGGGACTAGCGGGTTGGCGTTACAATGAGCAGTTCTTC. Translation gives CSADPGLAGWRYNEQFF. The chain couples TRBV29-1 to TRBJ2-1; 12 nucleotides match TRBD2. Germline V gene lookup returns CDR1 SQVTM and CDR2 ANQGSEA. The CDR3 spans 17 residues. V shed 7 bases and J 4 bases; nucleotides not matched to a gene: 14.

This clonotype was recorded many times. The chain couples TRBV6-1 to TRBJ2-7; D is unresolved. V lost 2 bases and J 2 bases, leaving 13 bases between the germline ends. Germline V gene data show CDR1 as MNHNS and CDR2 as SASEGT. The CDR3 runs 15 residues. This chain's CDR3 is CASSERSGQAYEQYF. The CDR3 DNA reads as TGTGCCAGCAGTGAAAGGTCCGGGCAGGCCTACGAGCAGTACTTC.

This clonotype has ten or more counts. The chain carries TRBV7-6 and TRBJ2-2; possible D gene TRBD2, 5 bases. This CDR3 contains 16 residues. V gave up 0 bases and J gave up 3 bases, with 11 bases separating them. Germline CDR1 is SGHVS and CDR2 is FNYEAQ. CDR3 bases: TGTGCCAGCAGCTTAGCGTCGAGGGTAGACACCGGGGAGCTGTTTTTT. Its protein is CASSLASRVDTGELFF.

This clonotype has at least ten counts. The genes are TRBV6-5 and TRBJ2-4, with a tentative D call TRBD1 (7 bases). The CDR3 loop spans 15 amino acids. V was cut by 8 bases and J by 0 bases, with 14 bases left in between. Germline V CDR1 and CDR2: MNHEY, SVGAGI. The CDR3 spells CASGRQGLAKNIQYF. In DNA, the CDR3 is TGTGCCAGCGGACGACAGGGACTAGCCAAAAACATTCAGTACTTC.

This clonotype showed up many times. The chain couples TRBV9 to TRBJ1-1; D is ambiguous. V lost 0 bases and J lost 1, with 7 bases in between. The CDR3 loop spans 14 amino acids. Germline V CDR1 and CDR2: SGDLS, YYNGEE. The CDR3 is CASSVEVQNTEAFF. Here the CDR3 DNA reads TGTGCCAGCAGCGTAGAGGTCCAGAACACTGAAGCTTTCTTT. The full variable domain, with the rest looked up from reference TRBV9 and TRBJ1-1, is DSGVTQTPKHLITATGQRVTLRCSPRSGDLSVYWYQQSLDQGLQFLIQYYNGEERAKGNILERFSAQQFPDLHSELNLSSLELGDSALYFCASSVEVQNTEAFFGQGTRLTVV.

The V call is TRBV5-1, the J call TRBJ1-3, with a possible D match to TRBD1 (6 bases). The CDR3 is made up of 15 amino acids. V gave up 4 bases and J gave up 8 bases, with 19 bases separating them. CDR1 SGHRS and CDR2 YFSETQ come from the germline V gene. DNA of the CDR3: TGCGCCAGCAGCCCAATAGCAGGGGCCCCGGACACCATATATTTT. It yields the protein CASSPIAGAPDTIYF.

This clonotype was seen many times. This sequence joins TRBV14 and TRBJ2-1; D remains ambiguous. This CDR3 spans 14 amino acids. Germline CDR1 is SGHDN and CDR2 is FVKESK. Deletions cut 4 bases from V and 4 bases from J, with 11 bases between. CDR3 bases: TGTGCCAGCAGCCGACTCGGACCTTACAATGAGCAGTTCTTC. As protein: CASSRLGPYNEQFF. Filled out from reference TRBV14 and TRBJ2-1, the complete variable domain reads EAGVTQFPSHSVIEKGQTVTLRCDPISGHDNLYWYRRVMGKEIKFLLHFVKESKQDESGMPNNRFLAERTGGTYSTLKVQPAELEDSGVYFCASSRLGPYNEQFFGPGTRLTVL.

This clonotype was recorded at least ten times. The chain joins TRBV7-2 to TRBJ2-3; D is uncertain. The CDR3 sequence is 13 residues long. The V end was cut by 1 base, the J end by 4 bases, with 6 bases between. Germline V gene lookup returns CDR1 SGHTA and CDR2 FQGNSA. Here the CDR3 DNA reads TGTGCCAGCAGCTTAGGGGCTCCAGATACGCAGTATTTT. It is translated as CASSLGAPDTQYF.

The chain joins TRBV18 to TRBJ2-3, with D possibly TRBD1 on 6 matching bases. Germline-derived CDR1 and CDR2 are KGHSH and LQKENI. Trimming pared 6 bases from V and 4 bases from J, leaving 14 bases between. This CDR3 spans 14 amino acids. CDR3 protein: CASSATGSADTQYF. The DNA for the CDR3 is TGTGCCAGCTCTGCTACAGGGTCGGCAGATACGCAGTATTTT.

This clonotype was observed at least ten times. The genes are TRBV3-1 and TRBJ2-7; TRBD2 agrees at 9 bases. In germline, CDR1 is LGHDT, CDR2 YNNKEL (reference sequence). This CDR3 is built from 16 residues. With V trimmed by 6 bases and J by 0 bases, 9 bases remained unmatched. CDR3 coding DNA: TGTGCCAGCAGAGGTATAGCGGGGGAGAGCTCCTACGAGCAGTACTTC. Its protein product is CASRGIAGESSYEQYF.

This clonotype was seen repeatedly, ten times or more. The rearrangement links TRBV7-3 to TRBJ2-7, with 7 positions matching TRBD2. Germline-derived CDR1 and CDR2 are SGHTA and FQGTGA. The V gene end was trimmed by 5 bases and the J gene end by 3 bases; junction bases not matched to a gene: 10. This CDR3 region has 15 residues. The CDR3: CASSAQLATSYEQYF. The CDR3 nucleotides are TGTGCCAGCAGCGCCCAACTAGCGACGAGCTACGAGCAGTACTTC.

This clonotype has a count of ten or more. The CDR3 coding sequence is TGTGCCACCAAACTTCTCGGACAGCTCGACACCGGGGAGCTGTTTTTT. As protein: CATKLLGQLDTGELFF. V and J are TRBV6-1 and TRBJ2-2; TRBD1 is a possible D gene (6 bases). The CDR3 runs to 16 residues. V was trimmed by 10 bases and J by 3 bases, leaving 21 bases between them. From germline, CDR1 is MNHNS and CDR2 SASEGT.

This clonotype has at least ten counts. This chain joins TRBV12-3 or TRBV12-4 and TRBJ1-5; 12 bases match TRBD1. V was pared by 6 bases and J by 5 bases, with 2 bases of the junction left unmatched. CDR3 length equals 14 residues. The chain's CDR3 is CASRGQGADQPQHF. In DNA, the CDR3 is TGTGCCAGCAGGGGACAGGGGGCGGATCAGCCCCAGCATTTT.

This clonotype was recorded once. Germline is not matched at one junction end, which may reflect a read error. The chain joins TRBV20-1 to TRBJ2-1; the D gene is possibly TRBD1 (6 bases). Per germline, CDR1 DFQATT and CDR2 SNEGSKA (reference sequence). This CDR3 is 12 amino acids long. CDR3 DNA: TGCTGTGCTAGTACAGGGTTGAATGAGCAGTTCTTC. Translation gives CCASTGLNEQFF.

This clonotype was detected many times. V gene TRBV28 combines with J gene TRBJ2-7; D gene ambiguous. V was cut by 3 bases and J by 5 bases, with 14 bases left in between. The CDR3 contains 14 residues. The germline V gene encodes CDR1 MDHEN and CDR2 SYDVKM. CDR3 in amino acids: CASSFRSKAHEQYF. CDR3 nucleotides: TGTGCCAGCAGTTTCAGGTCAAAAGCCCACGAGCAGTACTTC.

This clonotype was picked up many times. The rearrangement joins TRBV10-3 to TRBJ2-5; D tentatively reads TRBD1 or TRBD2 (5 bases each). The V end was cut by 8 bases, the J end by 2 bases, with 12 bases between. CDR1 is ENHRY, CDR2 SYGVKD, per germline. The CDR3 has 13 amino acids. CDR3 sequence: CAIGETEQETQYF. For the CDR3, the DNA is TGTGCCATCGGGGAGACAGAGCAAGAGACCCAGTACTTC.

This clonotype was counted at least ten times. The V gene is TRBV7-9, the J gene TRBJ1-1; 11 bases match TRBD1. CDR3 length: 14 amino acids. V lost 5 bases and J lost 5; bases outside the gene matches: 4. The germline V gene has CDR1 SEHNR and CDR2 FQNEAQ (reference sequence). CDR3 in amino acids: CASSGTGGKTEAFF. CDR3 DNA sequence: TGTGCCAGCAGCGGGACAGGGGGAAAGACTGAAGCTTTCTTT.

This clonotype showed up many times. The CDR3 protein is CASSFSGTPSYNEQFF. The CDR3 coding sequence is TGTGCCAGCAGCTTTTCCGGGACACCTTCCTACAATGAGCAGTTCTTC. The genes are TRBV11-3 and TRBJ2-1; TRBD1 might be the D (6 bases). The germline V and J ends were trimmed by 3 bases and 1 base, with 13 bases remaining between them. This CDR3 has 16 amino acids. The germline V gene encodes CDR1 SGHNT and CDR2 YENEEA.

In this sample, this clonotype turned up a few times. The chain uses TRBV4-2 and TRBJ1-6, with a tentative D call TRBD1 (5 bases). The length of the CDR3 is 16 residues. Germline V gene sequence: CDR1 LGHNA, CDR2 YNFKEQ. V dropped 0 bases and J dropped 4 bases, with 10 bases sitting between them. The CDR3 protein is CASSQDPGRYNSPLHF. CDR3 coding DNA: TGTGCCAGCAGCCAAGATCCAGGGAGGTATAATTCACCCCTCCACTTT.